This TCR beta chain stems from a study of blood T cell repertoires in COVID-19. At the level of the study: Sites in the United States, Italy and Spain provided acute and convalescent COVID-19 samples. T cells, B-cell-depleted T cells, or PBMCs provided the cDNA or gDNA that served as material.

This CDR3 is built from 13 residues. V was pared by 3 bases and J by 6 bases, with 9 bases between. Original handling: Estimation of nucleated cell counts was performed using reference gene primer amplification. Profiled with immunoSEQ multiplex PCR; TCRdb holds only in-frame clones, not every one. The V and J calls and clone size were taken over from that table, and D and trimming were inferred from the DNA. The sample includes more than 140,000 clones, around 80% seen only once; the top ten take 6.5% to 9%. Sequences were obtained from peripheral blood. This sequence was found in a woman aged 45-60 years in a cohort sampled during active or convalescent COVID-19. The chain has TRBV12-3 or TRBV12-4 and TRBJ1-5; possible D gene TRBD1, 6 bases. The CDR3 spells CASSLAQGQPQHF. The CDR3 coding sequence is TGTGCCAGCAGTTTGGCACAGGGTCAGCCCCAGCATTTT.